This T cell receptor (beta chain) was documented in a study of blood T cell repertoires in COVID-19. Seattle-derived patients entered the study during active infection and were followed longitudinally. Germline assignment: CDR1 SGDLS and CDR2 YYNGEE. Trimming shortened V by 2 bases and J by 2 bases, and 8 bases separated the two germline ends. The CDR3 has 15 residues. Original data processing: For nucleated cells, counts were estimated from reference gene primer amplification. Profiling relied on immunoSEQ multiplex PCR, and the TCRdb table lists in-frame clones only, not all of them. That table furnishes V, J and clone size, whereas the DNA furnished D and trimming. The sample comprises about 340,000 clones, 85% to 90% of which are singletons, and roughly 6.3% rests with the top ten.

The rearrangement links TRBV9 to TRBJ2-6; a possible D gene is TRBD1 (5 bases). Sample: peripheral blood. The clonotype originates from a woman aged 45-60 years with COVID-19, enrolled during active disease. CDR3 coding DNA: TGTGCCAGCAGCGTCAGGGCGACTGGGGCCAACGTCCTGACTTTC. As protein: CASSVRATGANVLTF.